This TCR beta chain appears in the sequencing data of a study of T cells in Graves' hyperthyroidism and ophthalmopathy. PBMCs were obtained from approximately 10 ml fresh peripheral blood. Authors of the study amplified TCR beta CDR3 regions from RNA transcripts. Carried out on the TCR CDR3, a first-round RT-PCR used the HTBI primer set. TCRdb used MiXCR to reprocess the multiplex PCR reads, holding one entry per CDR3 protein. The table includes 300,000 to 450,000 distinct CDR3 sequences, roughly 15% detected once. Study-wide results and limits: Ophthalmopathy got predicted by the model a median around 6.8 months before its onset. Ophthalmopathy was told apart from stable hyperthyroidism by a 13 V-J model.

This clonotype was observed at least ten times. The antigen is unknown. The CDR3 length is 19 residues. Germline CDR1 reads SGHKS; CDR2 reads YYEKEE (reference sequence). Germline trimming cut 4 bases from V and 0 bases from J; bases unmatched to any gene: 14. The rearrangement joins TRBV5-5 to TRBJ1-3, with TRBD1 identical over 9 bases. The clonotype comes from a woman in her twenties or thirties with Graves' ophthalmopathy. Sequenced input: blood. As DNA, the CDR3 is TGTGCCAGCAGCCCCGTCCCGGGACAGGGATTAGGCTCTGGAAACACCATATATTTT. Its protein is CASSPVPGQGLGSGNTIYF.